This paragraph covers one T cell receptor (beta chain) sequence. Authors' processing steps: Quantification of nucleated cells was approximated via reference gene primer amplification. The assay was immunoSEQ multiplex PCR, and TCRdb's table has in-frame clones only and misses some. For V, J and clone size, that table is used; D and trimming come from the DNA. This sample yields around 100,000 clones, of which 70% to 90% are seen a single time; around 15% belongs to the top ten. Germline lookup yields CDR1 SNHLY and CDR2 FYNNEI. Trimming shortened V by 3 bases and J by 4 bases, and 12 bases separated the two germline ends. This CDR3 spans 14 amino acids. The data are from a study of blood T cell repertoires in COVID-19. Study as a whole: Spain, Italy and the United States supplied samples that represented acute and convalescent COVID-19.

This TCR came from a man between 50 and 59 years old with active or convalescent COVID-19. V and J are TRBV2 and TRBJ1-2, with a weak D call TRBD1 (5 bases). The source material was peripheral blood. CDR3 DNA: TGTGCCAGCAGTGAGGGGCAGATATTCTATGGCTACACCTTC. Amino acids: CASSEGQIFYGYTF.